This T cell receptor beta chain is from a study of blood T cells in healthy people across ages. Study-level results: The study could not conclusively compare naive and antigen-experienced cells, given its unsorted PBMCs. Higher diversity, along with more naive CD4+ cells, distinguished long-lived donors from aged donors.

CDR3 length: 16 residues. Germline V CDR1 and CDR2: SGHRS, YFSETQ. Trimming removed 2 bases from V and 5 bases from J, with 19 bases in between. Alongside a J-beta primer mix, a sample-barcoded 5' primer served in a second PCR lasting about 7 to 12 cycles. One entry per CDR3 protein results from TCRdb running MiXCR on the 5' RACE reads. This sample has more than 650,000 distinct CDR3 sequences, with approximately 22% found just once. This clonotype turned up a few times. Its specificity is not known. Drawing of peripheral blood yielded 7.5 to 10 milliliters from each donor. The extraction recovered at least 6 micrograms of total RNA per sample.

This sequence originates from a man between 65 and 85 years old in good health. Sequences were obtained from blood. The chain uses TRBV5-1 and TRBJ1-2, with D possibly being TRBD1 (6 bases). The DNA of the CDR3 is TGCGCCAGCAGCTTAGAGGGGGGTCGGACCGCTTATGGCTACACCTTC. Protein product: CASSLEGGRTAYGYTF.